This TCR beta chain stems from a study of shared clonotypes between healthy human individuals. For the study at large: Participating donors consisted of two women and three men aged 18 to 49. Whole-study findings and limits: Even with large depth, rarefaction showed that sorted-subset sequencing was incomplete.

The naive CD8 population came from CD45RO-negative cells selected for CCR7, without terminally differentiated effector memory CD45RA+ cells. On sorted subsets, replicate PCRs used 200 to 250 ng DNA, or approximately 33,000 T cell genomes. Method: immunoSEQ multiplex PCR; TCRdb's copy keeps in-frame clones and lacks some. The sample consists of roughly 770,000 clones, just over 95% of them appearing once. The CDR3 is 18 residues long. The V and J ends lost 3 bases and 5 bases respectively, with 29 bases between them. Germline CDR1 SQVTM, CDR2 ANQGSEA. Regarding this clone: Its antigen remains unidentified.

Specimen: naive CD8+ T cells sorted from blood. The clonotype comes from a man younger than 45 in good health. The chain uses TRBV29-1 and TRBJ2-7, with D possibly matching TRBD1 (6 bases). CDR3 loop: CSVDRGNSPGSGWDEQYF. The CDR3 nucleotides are TGCAGCGTTGACAGGGGAAATTCCCCCGGGTCGGGATGGGACGAGCAGTACTTC.